The 27 T cell receptor beta chains given below trace back to one sample, sequenced in a study of T cells in Graves' hyperthyroidism and ophthalmopathy. Amplification targeted TCR beta CDR3 regions from RNA transcripts. The HTBI primer set was used in a first-round RT-PCR of the TCR CDR3. MiXCR was run by TCRdb on the multiplex PCR reads, yielding one entry per CDR3 protein. The table has 640,000 or so distinct CDR3 sequences, more than 13% seen once; the top ten hold less than 9%. The specimen was blood. The origin of the receptors is a young woman with Graves' ophthalmopathy.

This clonotype came up many times. The V gene is TRBV12-3 or TRBV12-4, the J gene TRBJ1-3; D not certain. V lost 5 bases and J lost 2, with 16 bases in between. CDR3 size: 16 residues. CDR3 protein: CASSLGPGGTGNTIYF. The CDR3 DNA reads TGTGCCAGCAGTCTTGGCCCAGGTGGAACTGGAAACACCATATATTTT.

The chain is built from TRBV30 and TRBJ1-5; 7 nucleotides agree with TRBD1. The CDR3 spans 13 residues. Germline V CDR1 and CDR2: GTSNPN, SVGIG (reference sequence). V shed 3 bases, J shed 2 bases, and the junction held 1 base outside the gene matches. CDR3 bases: TGTGCCTGGAGAGGACAGGGCAATCAGCCCCAGCATTTT. As protein: CAWRGQGNQPQHF.

On this clonotype: The junction does not match germline at one end; this may be a read error. V and J are TRBV19 and TRBJ2-5; TRBD1 might be the D (7 bases). The CDR3 totals 15 residues. CDR1 LNHDA and CDR2 SQIVND come from the germline V gene (reference sequence). CDR3 in DNA: TGTGCCAGTAGCTGGGCGGGACAGCGCCAAGGGACCCAGTACTTC. This translates into CASSWAGQRQGTQYF.

This sequence joins TRBV6-2 or TRBV6-3 and TRBJ2-7; TRBD2 aligns across 10 bases. The junction had 9 bases not matched to a gene; V was cut back by 6 bases and J by 7 bases. Germline CDR1 reads MNHEY; CDR2 reads SVGEGT. The CDR3 totals 14 residues. The chain's CDR3 is CASRVRTSGPEQYF. The CDR3 nucleotides are TGTGCCAGCAGAGTGAGGACTAGCGGTCCTGAGCAGTACTTC.

This chain joins TRBV20-1 and TRBJ2-1; 11 nucleotides agree with TRBD2. CDR3 length: 14 amino acids. The germline V gene encodes CDR1 DFQATT and CDR2 SNEGSKA (reference sequence). Trimming at V came to 6 bases and at J to 5 bases, leaving 6 bases not matched to a gene. The CDR3 reads CSAALAGVNNEQFF. The CDR3, as DNA: TGCAGTGCCGCACTAGCGGGAGTAAACAATGAGCAGTTCTTC.

Ten or more counts support this clonotype. The CDR3 nucleotides read TGTGCCAGCAGCCCGCCTAGCGAGGAGCAGTTCTTC. Translating it yields CASSPPSEEQFF. This rearrangement joins TRBV7-3 to TRBJ2-1; a weak D match, TRBD2 (6 bases). V lost 5 bases to trimming and J lost 10 bases, with 12 bases between them. Per the germline V gene, CDR1 is SGHTA and CDR2 is FQGTGA. The CDR3 covers 12 residues.

This clonotype has more than one count but fewer than ten. V is TRBV4-1 and J is TRBJ1-4; D might be TRBD1 (6 bases). Germline assignment: CDR1 MGHRA and CDR2 YSYEKL. This CDR3 region has 16 residues. Trimming removed 1 base from V and 8 bases from J, with 17 bases in between. CDR3 nucleotide sequence: TGCGCCAGCAGCCAAGTGCAGGGGTTCCAAGAGGAAAAACTGTTTTTT. This codes for CASSQVQGFQEEKLFF.

This clonotype was detected ten times or more. The chain links TRBV20-1 to TRBJ2-5; 10 bases match TRBD2. This CDR3 region has 14 residues. With V trimmed by 2 bases and J by 2 bases, 2 bases remained unmatched. Germline CDR1 DFQATT, CDR2 SNEGSKA (reference sequence). CDR3 in DNA: TGCAGTGCTAGACTAGCGGGGGATCAAGAGACCCAGTACTTC. It translates to CSARLAGDQETQYF.

CDR3 sequence reads: CASSLASGTPASYNEQFF. The CDR3, as DNA: TGTGCCAGCAGCTTAGCCTCCGGGACGCCGGCCTCCTACAATGAGCAGTTCTTC. V usage is TRBV7-9 and J usage is TRBJ2-1; D may be TRBD1 or TRBD2 (5 bases each). V was clipped by 0 bases and J by 0 bases, with 15 bases between them. The CDR3 is 18 residues long. CDR1 is SEHNR and CDR2 is FQNEAQ in the germline V gene (reference sequence).

The chain has TRBV28 and TRBJ1-2; no reliable D call. V shed 2 bases and J shed 7 bases, with 8 bases lying between them. The CDR3 runs 12 residues. The germline V gene encodes CDR1 MDHEN and CDR2 SYDVKM. The DNA for the CDR3 is TGTGCCAGCAGTTTAGCCCCCGCTGGCTACACCTTC. It codes for CASSLAPAGYTF.

Points on this clonotype: One junction end disagrees with the germline gene, perhaps due to a read error. The chain combines TRBV5-1 with TRBJ2-5; 8 bases map to TRBD2. This CDR3 is built from 13 residues. CDR1 is SGHRS, CDR2 YFSETQ, per germline. The CDR3 loop reads CASSAGGEESQYF. The CDR3 nucleotides are TGCGCCAGCAGCGCGGGGGGAGAAGAGTCCCAGTACTTC.

This clonotype was counted a few times. The rearrangement uses TRBV20-1 and TRBJ1-1; D possibly corresponds to TRBD1 (5 bases). Germline-derived CDR1 and CDR2 are DFQATT and SNEGSKA (reference sequence). Trimming left V 6 bases short and J 3 bases short, with 17 bases between. CDR3 size: 14 residues. CDR3 DNA: TGCAGTGCCCGTCCGGTGAGCAGGGACACTGAAGCTTTCTTT. Protein sequence: CSARPVSRDTEAFF.

In this sample, this clonotype turned up many times. This rearrangement joins TRBV5-1 to TRBJ2-1, with 11 bases aligning to TRBD2. The germline V gene encodes CDR1 SGHRS and CDR2 YFSETQ. Trimming took 0 bases from V and 6 from J; bases not matched to a gene: 2. The CDR3 sequence is 15 residues long. CDR3 in DNA: TGCGCCAGCAGCTTGGAACTAGCGGGAGCCAATGAGCAGTTCTTC. As protein: CASSLELAGANEQFF.

This clonotype was counted ten times or more. The chain has TRBV7-8 and TRBJ2-1; the match to TRBD2 covers 16 bases. Germline V CDR1 and CDR2: SGHVS, FQNEAQ. V dropped 3 bases and J dropped 7; count of bases not matched to a gene: 12. The length of the CDR3 is 19 residues. As DNA, the CDR3 is TGTGCCAGCAGCTTGACCGGGACTAGCGGGAGGGCCCTGTCAAATGAGCAGTTCTTC. Amino acids: CASSLTGTSGRALSNEQFF.

This clonotype appeared a single time. This clone may be a read error of a much larger clone one base away. The CDR3 spells CASSLRATSGTDTQYF. As DNA, the CDR3 is TGTGCCAGCAGCTTGAGGGCCACTAGCGGCACAGATACGCAGTATTTT. This sequence joins TRBV5-6 and TRBJ2-3, with 7 nucleotides matching TRBD2. V gave up 1 base and J gave up 1 base; unmatched junction bases: 6. Germline CDR1 is SGHDT and CDR2 is YYEEEE. The CDR3 extends over 16 amino acids.

This clonotype was seen ten or more times. The genes are TRBV6-5 and TRBJ2-1, with a weak D call TRBD2 (5 bases). There are 14 residues in the CDR3. In germline, CDR1 is MNHEY, CDR2 SVGAGI. V lost 2 bases and J 3 bases, leaving 8 bases between the germline ends. Written as DNA, the CDR3 is TGTGCCAGCAGTTACGGGGAGTACTACAATGAGCAGTTCTTC. This sequence encodes CASSYGEYYNEQFF.

This chain joins TRBV29-1 and TRBJ1-2, with D possibly TRBD1 on 5 matching bases. V lost 6 bases to trimming and J lost 4 bases, with 15 bases between them. Germline V gives CDR1 SQVTM, CDR2 ANQGSEA. The CDR3 loop spans 13 amino acids. The CDR3 here is CSVPGAGLYGYTF. The CDR3, as DNA: TGCAGCGTCCCCGGGGCGGGGCTCTATGGCTACACCTTC.

This clonotype was detected ten times or more. The V gene is TRBV18, the J gene TRBJ2-7; the D is unclear. The CDR3 contains 13 residues. Trimming stripped 3 bases from V and 2 bases from J, with 8 bases between. CDR1 and CDR2 (germline): KGHSH, LQKENI. The chain's CDR3 is CASSPRRPYEQYF. The CDR3 nucleotides read TGTGCCAGCTCACCGCGGCGGCCCTACGAGCAGTACTTC.

This clonotype was counted many times. The chain carries TRBV7-2 and TRBJ2-2, with TRBD1 as a possible D gene (5 bases). V lost 3 bases and J 4 bases, leaving 6 bases between the germline ends. This CDR3 is 13 amino acids long. From germline, CDR1 is SGHTA and CDR2 FQGNSA. CDR3 bases: TGTGCCAGCAGCTTGGACACCACCGGGGAGCTGTTTTTT. It specifies CASSLDTTGELFF.

The table lists this clonotype with many counts. The V gene is TRBV7-2, the J gene TRBJ2-7, with D tentatively TRBD1 or TRBD2 (7 bases each). V was clipped by 1 base and J by 2 bases, with 15 bases between them. This CDR3 spans 16 amino acids. The germline CDR1 and CDR2 sequences are SGHTA and FQGNSA. The CDR3: CASSLVSGGDPYEQYF. The DNA of the CDR3 is TGTGCCAGCAGCTTAGTTTCAGGGGGGGATCCCTACGAGCAGTACTTC.

This clonotype has only a few counts. The rearrangement links TRBV29-1 to TRBJ1-1; D may be TRBD1 (5 bases). CDR3 size: 14 residues. The germline V gene has CDR1 SQVTM and CDR2 ANQGSEA. V gave up 0 bases and J gave up 2 bases, with 10 bases separating them. As DNA, the CDR3 is TGCAGCGTTGAAGAGGGACCCAGCAACACTGAAGCTTTCTTT. Its translation is CSVEEGPSNTEAFF.

In this sample, this clonotype turned up many times. V usage is TRBV7-9 and J usage is TRBJ2-7; tentatively, D is TRBD1 (6 bases). CDR1 and CDR2 (germline): SEHNR, FQNEAQ (reference sequence). Trimming took 5 bases from V and 3 from J, leaving 11 bases between them. CDR3 length: 13 residues. As DNA, the CDR3 is TGTGCCAGCAGCCCCCTGGACAGCTACGAGCAGTACTTC. Its translation: CASSPLDSYEQYF.

This clonotype occurred many times. The gene calls are TRBV27 and TRBJ2-3; 8 bases are a match to TRBD2. The CDR3 contains 16 residues. Germline V gives CDR1 MNHEY, CDR2 SMNVEV (reference sequence). V shed 3 bases and J 3 bases; nucleotides not matched to a gene: 8. CDR3 DNA: TGTGCCAGCAGTTTCCGGGCGGGAGGAGTTACAGATACGCAGTATTTT. It yields the protein CASSFRAGGVTDTQYF.

This clonotype was recorded at least ten times. The J gene is TRBJ2-3, the V gene TRBV10-3; D is perhaps TRBD1 (6 bases). The CDR3 runs 17 residues. The V gene's germline CDR1 is ENHRY and CDR2 SYGVKD. V lost 4 bases to trimming and J lost 0 bases, with 17 bases between them. The CDR3 region is CAISVSDWDTSTDTQYF. The CDR3 DNA reads as TGTGCCATCAGTGTCTCAGACTGGGACACTAGCACAGATACGCAGTATTTT.

This clonotype showed up many times. The chain joins TRBV2 to TRBJ1-6; 8 nucleotides line up with TRBD1. CDR1 and CDR2 from the germline V gene are SNHLY and FYNNEI. CDR3 length equals 13 residues. The V segment lost 9 bases and the J segment 9 bases; nucleotides outside the gene matches: 7. In DNA, the CDR3 is TGTGCCAGGACAGGACAGGGAGGTTCACCCCTCCACTTT. Its translation is CARTGQGGSPLHF.

This clonotype came up many times. This sequence joins TRBV5-8 and TRBJ2-1, with 7 bases identical to TRBD2. In germline, CDR1 is SGHTS, CDR2 YDEGEE. The ends lost 4 bases at V and 3 bases at J; junction bases unmatched: 4. The CDR3 covers 14 residues. CDR3 nucleotides: TGTGCCAGCAGCCCCGCGGGGGACTACAATGAGCAGTTCTTC. It encodes CASSPAGDYNEQFF.

This clonotype was observed at least ten times. V is TRBV5-1 and J is TRBJ1-4; D is perhaps TRBD1 (6 bases). Germline-derived CDR1 and CDR2 are SGHRS and YFSETQ. The CDR3 runs 14 residues. With 0 bases removed from V and 8 bases from J, the gap between germline ends came to 11 bases. This chain's CDR3 is CASSLEGGGEKLFF. The CDR3 DNA sequence: TGCGCCAGCAGCTTGGAGGGGGGCGGAGAAAAACTGTTTTTT.